The 3 T cell receptor beta chains listed next were all sequenced from one sample in a study of long-term antiretroviral therapy in people with HIV. Researchers ran immunoSEQ v3.0 at survey level. Libraries were prepared by immunoSEQ multiplex PCR; TCRdb keeps only in-frame clonotypes and omits some of them. The sample lists about 39,000 clones, roughly 90% occurring once. Here the sequenced sample was unsorted PBMCs, taken 1.2 years after starting antiretroviral therapy. All receptors derive from a woman in her forties or fifties with HIV.

The chain joins TRBV6-1 to TRBJ2-5; D assignment may be TRBD1 or TRBD2 (5 bases each). The CDR3 is 13 amino acids. Germline assignment: CDR1 MNHNS and CDR2 SASEGT. Trimming stripped 4 bases from V and 7 bases from J, with 13 bases between. The chain's CDR3 is CASSVRGDATQYF. The CDR3 region has the DNA TGTGCCAGCAGTGTTCGAGGGGATGCGACCCAGTACTTC.

The CDR3 sequence: CASSIEAGDAYGYTF. The CDR3, as DNA: TGTGCCAGTAGTATAGAGGCAGGGGACGCATATGGCTACACCTTC. The chain combines TRBV19 with TRBJ1-2, with a possible D match to TRBD1 (6 bases). The CDR3 has 15 residues. Trimming took off 0 bases at V and 5 bases at J, with 13 bases between the two ends. Per the germline V gene, CDR1 is LNHDA and CDR2 is SQIVND (reference sequence).

CDR3 protein: CASSQVGGPTNEKLFF. DNA of the CDR3: TGCGCCAGCAGCCAAGTCGGCGGCCCAACTAATGAAAAACTGTTTTTT. The chain links TRBV4-1 to TRBJ1-4; the D is unclear. Germline CDR1 reads MGHRA; CDR2 reads YSYEKL. The CDR3 loop spans 16 amino acids. V was shortened by 1 base and J by 0 bases, with 9 bases between the two germline ends.